The present T cell receptor beta chain was sequenced within a study of blood T cell repertoires in COVID-19. Study-wide context: Italy, Spain and the United States were the sources of the convalescent and acute COVID-19 samples.

Grouping used clinical history reported by participants in a survey and questionnaire. Two negative PCRs, clearance, or symptom resolution had been documented for recovered Cohort 3 donors. Per the original data handling: Amplification of reference gene primers provided the estimated nucleated cell counts. The method was immunoSEQ multiplex PCR; TCRdb's version includes in-frame clones alone and lacks a portion of them. That table is the source of V, J and clone size, and D and trimming were worked out from the DNA. Of hundreds of thousands of clones listed, 75% to 90% are singletons. V lost 1 base and J lost 2, with 11 bases in between. This CDR3 has 15 residues. Germline CDR1 SGHRS, CDR2 YFSETQ.

V gene TRBV5-1 combines with J gene TRBJ2-3, with D maybe TRBD2 (6 bases). The sequence was collected from a man aged 25 to 40 who had recovered from COVID-19. Sequencing input: PBMCs or T cells enriched from blood (not recorded which). The CDR3 reads CASSLTGAYTDTQYF. Here the CDR3 DNA reads TGCGCCAGCAGCTTGACGGGAGCCTACACAGATACGCAGTATTTT.